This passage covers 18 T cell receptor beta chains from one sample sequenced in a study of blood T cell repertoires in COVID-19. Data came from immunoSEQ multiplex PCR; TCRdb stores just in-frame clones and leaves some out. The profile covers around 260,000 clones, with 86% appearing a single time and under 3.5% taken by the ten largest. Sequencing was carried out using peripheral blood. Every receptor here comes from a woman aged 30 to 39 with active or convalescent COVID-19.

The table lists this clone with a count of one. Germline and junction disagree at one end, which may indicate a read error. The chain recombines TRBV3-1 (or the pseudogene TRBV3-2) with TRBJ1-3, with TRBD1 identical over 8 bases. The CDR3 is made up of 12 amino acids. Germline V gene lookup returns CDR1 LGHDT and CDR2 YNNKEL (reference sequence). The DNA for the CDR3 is TGTGCCAGCAGCCAAGCCCGGGACAGGCCCGTTTTT. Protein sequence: CASSQARDRPVF.

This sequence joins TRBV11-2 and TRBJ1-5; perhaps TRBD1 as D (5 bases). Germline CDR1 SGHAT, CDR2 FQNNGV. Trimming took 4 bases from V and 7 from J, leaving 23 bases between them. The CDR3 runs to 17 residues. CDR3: CASSSRGGAEGRQPQHF. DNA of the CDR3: TGTGCCAGCAGCTCCAGAGGAGGGGCGGAGGGCCGACAGCCCCAGCATTTT.

The CDR3 DNA reads as TGTGCCAGCAGCCCACGCTCGGGGCGGGGGCCCTACGAGCAGTACTTC. Translated: CASSPRSGRGPYEQYF. The chain links TRBV14 to TRBJ2-7; maybe TRBD2 (7 bases). CDR1 SGHDN and CDR2 FVKESK come from the germline V gene. CDR3 size: 16 residues. V lost 4 bases to trimming and J lost 2 bases, with 18 bases between them.

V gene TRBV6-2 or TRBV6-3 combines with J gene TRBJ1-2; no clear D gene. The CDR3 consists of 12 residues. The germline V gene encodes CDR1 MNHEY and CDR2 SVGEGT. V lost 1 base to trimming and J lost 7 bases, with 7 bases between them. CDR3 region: CASSYFRGGYTF. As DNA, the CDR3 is TGTGCCAGCAGTTACTTTCGGGGTGGCTACACCTTC.

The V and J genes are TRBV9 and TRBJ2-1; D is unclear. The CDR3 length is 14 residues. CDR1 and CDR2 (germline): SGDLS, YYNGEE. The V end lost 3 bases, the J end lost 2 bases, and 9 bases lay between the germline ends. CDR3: CASSGKDTYNEQFF. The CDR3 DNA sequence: TGTGCCAGCAGCGGGAAAGACACCTACAATGAGCAGTTCTTC.

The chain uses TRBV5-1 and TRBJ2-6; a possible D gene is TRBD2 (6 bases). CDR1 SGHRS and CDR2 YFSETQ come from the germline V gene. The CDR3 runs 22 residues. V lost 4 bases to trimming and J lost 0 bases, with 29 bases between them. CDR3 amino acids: CASSAEGRRGTPRHSGANVLTF. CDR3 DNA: TGCGCCAGCAGCGCGGAGGGCCGACGGGGCACTCCGAGGCACTCTGGGGCCAACGTCCTGACTTTC.

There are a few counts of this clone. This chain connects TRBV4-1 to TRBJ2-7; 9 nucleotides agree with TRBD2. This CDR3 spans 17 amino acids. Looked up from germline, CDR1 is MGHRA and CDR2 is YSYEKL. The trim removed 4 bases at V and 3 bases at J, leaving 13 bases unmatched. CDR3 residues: CASSLMKPGLASYEQYF. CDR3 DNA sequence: TGCGCCAGCAGCCTCATGAAGCCGGGACTAGCTAGCTACGAGCAGTACTTC.

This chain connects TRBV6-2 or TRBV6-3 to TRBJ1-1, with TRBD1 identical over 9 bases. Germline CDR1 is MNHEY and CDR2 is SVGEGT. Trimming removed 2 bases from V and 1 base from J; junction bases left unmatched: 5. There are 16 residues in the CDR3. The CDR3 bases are TGTGCCAGCAGTTACCCGGGGGACAGGGCGAACACTGAAGCTTTCTTT. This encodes CASSYPGDRANTEAFF.

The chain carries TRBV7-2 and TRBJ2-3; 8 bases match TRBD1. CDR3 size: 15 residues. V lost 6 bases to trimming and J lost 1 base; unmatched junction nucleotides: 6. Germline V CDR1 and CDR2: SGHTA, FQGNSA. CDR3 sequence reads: CASSFGQGRTDTQYF. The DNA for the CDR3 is TGTGCCAGCAGTTTCGGACAGGGCCGCACAGATACGCAGTATTTT. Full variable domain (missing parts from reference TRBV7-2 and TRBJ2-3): GAGVSQSPSNKVTEKGKDVELRCDPISGHTALYWYRQSLGQGLEFLIYFQGNSAPDKSGLPSDRFSAERTGGSVSTLTIQRTQQEDSAVYLCASSFGQGRTDTQYFGPGTRLTVL.

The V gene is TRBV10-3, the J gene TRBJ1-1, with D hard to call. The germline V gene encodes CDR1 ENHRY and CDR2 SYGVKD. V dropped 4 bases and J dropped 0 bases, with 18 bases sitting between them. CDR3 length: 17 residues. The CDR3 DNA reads TGTGCCATCAGTGGGAGGGCAGGAGTGAGGGTGAACACTGAAGCTTTCTTT. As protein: CAISGRAGVRVNTEAFF.

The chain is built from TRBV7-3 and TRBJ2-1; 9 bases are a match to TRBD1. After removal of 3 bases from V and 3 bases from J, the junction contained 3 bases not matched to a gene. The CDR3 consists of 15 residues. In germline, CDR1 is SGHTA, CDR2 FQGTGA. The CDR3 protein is CASSFTGGGYNEQFF. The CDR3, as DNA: TGTGCCAGCAGCTTCACAGGGGGCGGCTACAATGAGCAGTTCTTC. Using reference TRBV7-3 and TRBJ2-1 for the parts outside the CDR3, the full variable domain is GAGVSQTPSNKVTEKGKYVELRCDPISGHTALYWYRQSLGQGPEFLIYFQGTGAADDSGLPNDRFFAVRPEGSVSTLKIQRTERGDSAVYLCASSFTGGGYNEQFFGPGTRLTVL.

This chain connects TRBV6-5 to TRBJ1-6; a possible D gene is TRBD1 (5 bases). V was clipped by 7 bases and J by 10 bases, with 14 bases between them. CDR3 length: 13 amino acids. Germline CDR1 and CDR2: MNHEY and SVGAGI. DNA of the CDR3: TGTGCCAGCACCAGGGCAGGAACCTCACCCCTCCACTTT. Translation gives CASTRAGTSPLHF.

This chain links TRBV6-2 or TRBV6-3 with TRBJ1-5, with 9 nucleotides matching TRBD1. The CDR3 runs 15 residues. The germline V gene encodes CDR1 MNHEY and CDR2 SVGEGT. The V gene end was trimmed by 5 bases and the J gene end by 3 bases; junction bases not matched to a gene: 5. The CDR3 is CASSSGQGPNQPQHF. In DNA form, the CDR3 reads TGTGCCAGCAGTAGCGGACAGGGGCCCAATCAGCCCCAGCATTTT.

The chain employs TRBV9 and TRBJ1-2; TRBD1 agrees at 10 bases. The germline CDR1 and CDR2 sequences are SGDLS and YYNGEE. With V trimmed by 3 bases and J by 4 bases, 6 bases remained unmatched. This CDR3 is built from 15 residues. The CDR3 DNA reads TGTGCCAGCAGCGCCGACAGGGGGCGAGGCTATGGCTACACCTTC. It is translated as CASSADRGRGYGYTF.

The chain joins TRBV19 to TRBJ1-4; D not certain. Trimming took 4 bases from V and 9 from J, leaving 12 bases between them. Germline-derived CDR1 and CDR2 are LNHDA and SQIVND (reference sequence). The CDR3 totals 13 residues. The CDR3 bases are TGTGCCAGTAGTACGGAGGGCCTCAAAAAACTGTTTTTT. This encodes CASSTEGLKKLFF. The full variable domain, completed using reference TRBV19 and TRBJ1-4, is DGGITQSPKYLFRKEGQNVTLSCEQNLNHDAMYWYRQDPGQGLRLIYYSQIVNDFQKGDIAEGYSVSREKKESFPLTVTSAQKNPTAFYLCASSTEGLKKLFFGSGTQLSVL.

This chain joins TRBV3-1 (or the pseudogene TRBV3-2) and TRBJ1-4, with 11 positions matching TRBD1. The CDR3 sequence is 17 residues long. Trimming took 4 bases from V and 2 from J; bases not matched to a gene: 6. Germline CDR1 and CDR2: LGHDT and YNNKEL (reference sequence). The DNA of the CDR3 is TGTGCCAGCAGCCGCGGGACAGGGGGAGTCACTAATGAAAAACTGTTTTTT. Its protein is CASSRGTGGVTNEKLFF.

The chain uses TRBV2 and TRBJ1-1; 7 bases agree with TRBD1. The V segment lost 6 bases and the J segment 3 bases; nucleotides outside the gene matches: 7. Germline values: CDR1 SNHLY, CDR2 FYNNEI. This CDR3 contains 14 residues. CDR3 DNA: TGTGCCAGCAGGAGAGACAGGGAGTACACTGAAGCTTTCTTT. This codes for CASRRDREYTEAFF.

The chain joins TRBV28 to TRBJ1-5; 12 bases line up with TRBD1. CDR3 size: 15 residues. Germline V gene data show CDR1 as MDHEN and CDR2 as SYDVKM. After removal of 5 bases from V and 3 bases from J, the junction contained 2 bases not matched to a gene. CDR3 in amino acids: CASSGTGGVNQPQHF. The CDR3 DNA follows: TGTGCCAGCAGTGGGACAGGGGGCGTCAATCAGCCCCAGCATTTT.